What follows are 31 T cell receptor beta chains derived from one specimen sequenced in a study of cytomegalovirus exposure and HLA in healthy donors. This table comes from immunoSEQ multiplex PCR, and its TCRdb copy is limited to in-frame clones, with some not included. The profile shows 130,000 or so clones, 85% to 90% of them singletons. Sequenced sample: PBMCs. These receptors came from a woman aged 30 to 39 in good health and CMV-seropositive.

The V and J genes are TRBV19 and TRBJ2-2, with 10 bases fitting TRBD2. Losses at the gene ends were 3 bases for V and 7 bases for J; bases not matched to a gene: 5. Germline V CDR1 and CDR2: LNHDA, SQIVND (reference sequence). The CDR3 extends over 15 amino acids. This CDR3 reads CASSITSGIGGELFF. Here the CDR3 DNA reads TGTGCCAGTAGTATTACTAGCGGGATCGGCGGGGAGCTGTTTTTT. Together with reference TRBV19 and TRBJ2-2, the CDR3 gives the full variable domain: DGGITQSPKYLFRKEGQNVTLSCEQNLNHDAMYWYRQDPGQGLRLIYYSQIVNDFQKGDIAEGYSVSREKKESFPLTVTSAQKNPTAFYLCASSITSGIGGELFFGEGSRLTVL.

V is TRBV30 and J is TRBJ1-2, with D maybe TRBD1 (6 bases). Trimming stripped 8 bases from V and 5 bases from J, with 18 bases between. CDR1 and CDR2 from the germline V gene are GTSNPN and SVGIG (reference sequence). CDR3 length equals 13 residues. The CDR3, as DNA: TGTGCCGTTAAGGGGGACCCCCGATATGGCTACACCTTC. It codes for CAVKGDPRYGYTF.

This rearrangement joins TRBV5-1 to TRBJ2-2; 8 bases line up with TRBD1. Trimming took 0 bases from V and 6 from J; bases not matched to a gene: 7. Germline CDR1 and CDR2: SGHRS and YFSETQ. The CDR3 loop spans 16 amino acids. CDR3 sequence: CASSLVPGGGAGELFF. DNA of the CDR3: TGCGCCAGCAGCTTGGTACCAGGGGGCGGCGCCGGGGAGCTGTTTTTT.

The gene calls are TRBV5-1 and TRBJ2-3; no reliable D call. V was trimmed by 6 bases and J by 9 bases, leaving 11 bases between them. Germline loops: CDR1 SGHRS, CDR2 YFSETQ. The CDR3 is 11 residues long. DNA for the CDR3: TGCGCCAGCACCTCGTTAAGCACGCAGTATTTT. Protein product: CASTSLSTQYF.

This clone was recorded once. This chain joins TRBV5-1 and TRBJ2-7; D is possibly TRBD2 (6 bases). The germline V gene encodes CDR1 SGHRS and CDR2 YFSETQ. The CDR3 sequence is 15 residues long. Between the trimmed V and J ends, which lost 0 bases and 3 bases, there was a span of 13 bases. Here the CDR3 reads CASSLVGGLGYEQYF. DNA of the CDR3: TGCGCCAGCAGCTTGGTGGGGGGTCTCGGCTACGAGCAGTACTTC.

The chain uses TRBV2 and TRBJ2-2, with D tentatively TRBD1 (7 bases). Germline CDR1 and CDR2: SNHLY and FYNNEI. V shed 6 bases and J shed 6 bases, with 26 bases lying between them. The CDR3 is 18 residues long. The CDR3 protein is CASRASYRSRGRSGELFF. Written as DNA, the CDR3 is TGTGCCAGCAGAGCCTCTTATAGGTCCAGGGGGAGGTCCGGGGAGCTGTTTTTT.

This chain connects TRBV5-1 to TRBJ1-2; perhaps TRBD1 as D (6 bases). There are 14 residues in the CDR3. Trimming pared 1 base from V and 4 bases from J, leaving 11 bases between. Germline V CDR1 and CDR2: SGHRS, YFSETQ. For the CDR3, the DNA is TGCGCCAGCAGCTTGAACACAGGGTTCTATGGCTACACCTTC. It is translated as CASSLNTGFYGYTF.

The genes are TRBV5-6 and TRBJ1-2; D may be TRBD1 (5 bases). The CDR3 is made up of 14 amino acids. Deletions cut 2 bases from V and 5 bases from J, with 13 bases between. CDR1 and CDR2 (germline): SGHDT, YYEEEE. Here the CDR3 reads CASSFPSGGYGYTF. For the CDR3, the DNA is TGTGCCAGCAGCTTTCCTTCCGGGGGGTATGGCTACACCTTC.

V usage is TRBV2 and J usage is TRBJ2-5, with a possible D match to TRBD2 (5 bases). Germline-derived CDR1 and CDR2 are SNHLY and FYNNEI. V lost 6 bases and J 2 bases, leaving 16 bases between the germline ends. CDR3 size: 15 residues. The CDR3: CASSGVGGLQETQYF. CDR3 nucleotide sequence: TGTGCCAGCAGCGGGGTGGGTGGCCTTCAAGAGACCCAGTACTTC.

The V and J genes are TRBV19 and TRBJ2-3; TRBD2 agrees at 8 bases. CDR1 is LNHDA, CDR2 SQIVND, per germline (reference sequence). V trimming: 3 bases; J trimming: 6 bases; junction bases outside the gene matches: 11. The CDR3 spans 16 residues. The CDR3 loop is CASSMAAGVTSDTQYF. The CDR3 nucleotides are TGTGCCAGTAGTATGGCAGCGGGAGTCACCTCGGATACGCAGTATTTT.

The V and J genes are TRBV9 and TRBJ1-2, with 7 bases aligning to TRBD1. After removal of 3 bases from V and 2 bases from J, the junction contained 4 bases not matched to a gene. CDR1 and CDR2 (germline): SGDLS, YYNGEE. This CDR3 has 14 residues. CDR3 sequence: CASSAYRGNYGYTF. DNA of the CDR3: TGTGCCAGCAGCGCATACAGGGGCAACTATGGCTACACCTTC.

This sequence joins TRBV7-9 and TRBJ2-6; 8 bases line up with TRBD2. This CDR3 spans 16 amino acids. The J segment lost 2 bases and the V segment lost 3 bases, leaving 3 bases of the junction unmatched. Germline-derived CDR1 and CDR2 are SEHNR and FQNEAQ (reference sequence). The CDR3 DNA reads TGTGCCAGCAGCTTTCTAGCGGGCCCTGGGGCCAACGTCCTGACTTTC. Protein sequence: CASSFLAGPGANVLTF. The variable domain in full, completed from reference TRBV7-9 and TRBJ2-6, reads DTGVSQNPRHKITKRGQNVTFRCDPISEHNRLYWYRQTLGQGPEFLTYFQNEAQLEKSRLLSDRFSAERPKGSFSTLEIQRTEQGDSAMYLCASSFLAGPGANVLTFGAGSRLTVL.

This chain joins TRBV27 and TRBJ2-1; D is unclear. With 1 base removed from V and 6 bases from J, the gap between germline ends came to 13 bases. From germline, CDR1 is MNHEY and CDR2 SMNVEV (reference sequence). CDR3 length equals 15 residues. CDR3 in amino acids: CASSLYSLPSNEQFF. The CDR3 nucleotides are TGTGCCAGCAGTTTATACTCTCTCCCTTCCAATGAGCAGTTCTTC.

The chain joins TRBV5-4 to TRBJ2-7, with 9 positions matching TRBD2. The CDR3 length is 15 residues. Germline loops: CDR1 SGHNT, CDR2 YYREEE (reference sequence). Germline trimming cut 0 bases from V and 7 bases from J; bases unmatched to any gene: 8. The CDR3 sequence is CASSLAGLAGYEQYF. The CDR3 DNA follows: TGTGCCAGCAGCTTGGCCGGTCTAGCGGGATATGAGCAGTACTTC.

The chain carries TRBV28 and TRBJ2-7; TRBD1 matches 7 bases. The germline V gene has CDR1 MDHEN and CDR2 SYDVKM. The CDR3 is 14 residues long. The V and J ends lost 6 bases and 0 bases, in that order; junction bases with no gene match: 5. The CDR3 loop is CASRVGGRSYEQYF. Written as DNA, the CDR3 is TGTGCCAGCAGGGTAGGGGGCCGCTCCTACGAGCAGTACTTC.

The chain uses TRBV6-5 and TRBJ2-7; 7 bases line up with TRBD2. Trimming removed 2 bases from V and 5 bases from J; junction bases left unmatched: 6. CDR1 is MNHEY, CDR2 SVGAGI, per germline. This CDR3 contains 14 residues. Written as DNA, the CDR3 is TGTGCCAGCAGTTACGCCCGTGGGGGGGACGAGCAGTACTTC. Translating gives CASSYARGGDEQYF.

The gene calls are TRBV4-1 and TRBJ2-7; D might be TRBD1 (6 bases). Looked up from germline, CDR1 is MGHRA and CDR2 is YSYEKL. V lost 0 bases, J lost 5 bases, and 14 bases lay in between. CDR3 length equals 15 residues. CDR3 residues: CASSQEGTGKDEQYF. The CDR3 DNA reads TGCGCCAGCAGCCAAGAAGGAACAGGGAAGGACGAGCAGTACTTC.

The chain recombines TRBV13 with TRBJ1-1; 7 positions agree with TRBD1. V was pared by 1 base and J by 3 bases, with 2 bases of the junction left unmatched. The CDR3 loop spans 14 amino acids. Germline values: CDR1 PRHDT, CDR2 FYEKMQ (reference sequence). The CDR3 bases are TGTGCCAGCAGCTTAGACAGGGGTTACACTGAAGCTTTCTTT. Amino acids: CASSLDRGYTEAFF.

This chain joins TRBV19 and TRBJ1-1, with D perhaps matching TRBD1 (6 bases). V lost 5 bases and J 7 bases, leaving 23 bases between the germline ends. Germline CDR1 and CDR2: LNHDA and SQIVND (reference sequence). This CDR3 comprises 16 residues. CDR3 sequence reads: CASSPSPRGGTHEAFF. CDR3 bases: TGTGCCAGTAGTCCTTCACCTCGGGGGGGGACACATGAAGCTTTCTTT.

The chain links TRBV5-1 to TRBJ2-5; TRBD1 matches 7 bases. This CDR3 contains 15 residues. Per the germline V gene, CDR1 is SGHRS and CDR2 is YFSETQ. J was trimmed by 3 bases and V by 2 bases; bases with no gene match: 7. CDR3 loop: CASSFMTGYEETQYF. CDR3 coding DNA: TGCGCCAGCAGCTTTATGACAGGGTACGAAGAGACCCAGTACTTC.

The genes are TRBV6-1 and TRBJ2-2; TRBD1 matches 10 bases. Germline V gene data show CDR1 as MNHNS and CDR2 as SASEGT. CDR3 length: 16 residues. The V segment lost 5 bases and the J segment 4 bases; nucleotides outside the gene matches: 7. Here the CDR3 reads CASSKDRGLITGELFF. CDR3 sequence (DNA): TGTGCCAGCAGTAAAGACAGGGGGCTGATCACCGGGGAGCTGTTTTTT.

The CDR3 DNA sequence: TGCGCCAGCAGCCTATCTACAGGGGGTTCCTACGAGCAGTACTTC. Amino acid sequence: CASSLSTGGSYEQYF. The chain joins TRBV5-1 to TRBJ2-7; 8 bases map to TRBD1. The CDR3 is 15 amino acids. The V segment lost 4 bases and the J segment 1 base; nucleotides outside the gene matches: 7. Looked up from germline, CDR1 is SGHRS and CDR2 is YFSETQ.

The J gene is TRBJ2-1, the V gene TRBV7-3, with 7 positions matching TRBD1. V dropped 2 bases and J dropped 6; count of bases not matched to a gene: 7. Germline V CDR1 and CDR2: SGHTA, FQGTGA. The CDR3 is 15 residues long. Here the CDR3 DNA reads TGTGCCAGCAGCTTAGAGGGGGCTGCCCTCAATGAGCAGTTCTTC. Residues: CASSLEGAALNEQFF.

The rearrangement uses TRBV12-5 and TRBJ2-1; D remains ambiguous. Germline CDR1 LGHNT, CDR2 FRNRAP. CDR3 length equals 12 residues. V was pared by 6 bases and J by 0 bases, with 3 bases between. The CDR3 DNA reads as TGTGCTAGTGGCGGCTCCTACAATGAGCAGTTCTTC. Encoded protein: CASGGSYNEQFF.

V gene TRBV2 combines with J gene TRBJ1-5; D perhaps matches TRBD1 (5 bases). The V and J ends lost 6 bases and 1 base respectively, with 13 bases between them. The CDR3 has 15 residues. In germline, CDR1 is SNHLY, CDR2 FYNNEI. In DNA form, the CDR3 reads TGTGCCAGCAGACAAGACAGCGACAGCAATCAGCCCCAGCATTTT. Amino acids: CASRQDSDSNQPQHF.

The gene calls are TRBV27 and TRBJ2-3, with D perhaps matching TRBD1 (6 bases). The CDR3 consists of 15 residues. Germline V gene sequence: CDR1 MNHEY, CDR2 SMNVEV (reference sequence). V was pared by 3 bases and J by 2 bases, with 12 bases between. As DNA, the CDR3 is TGTGCCAGCAGTTTGACAGGCGGATACACAGATACGCAGTATTTT. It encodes CASSLTGGYTDTQYF.

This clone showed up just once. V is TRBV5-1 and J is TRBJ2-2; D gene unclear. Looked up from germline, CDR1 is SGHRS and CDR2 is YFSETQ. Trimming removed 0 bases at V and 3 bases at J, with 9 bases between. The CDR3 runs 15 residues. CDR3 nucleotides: TGCGCCAGCAGCTTGGCAGGCACACACACCGGGGAGCTGTTTTTT. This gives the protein CASSLAGTHTGELFF.

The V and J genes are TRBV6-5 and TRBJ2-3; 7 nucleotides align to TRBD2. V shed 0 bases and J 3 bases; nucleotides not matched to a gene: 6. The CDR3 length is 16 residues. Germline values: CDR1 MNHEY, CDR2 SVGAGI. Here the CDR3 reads CASSYSSSGKTDTQYF. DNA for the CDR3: TGTGCCAGCAGTTACTCGTCCAGCGGGAAGACAGATACGCAGTATTTT.

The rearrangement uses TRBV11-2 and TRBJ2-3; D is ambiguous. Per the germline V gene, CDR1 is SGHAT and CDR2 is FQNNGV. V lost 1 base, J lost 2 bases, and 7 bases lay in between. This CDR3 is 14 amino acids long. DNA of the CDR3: TGTGCCAGCAGCTTAGTCCAGAACACAGATACGCAGTATTTT. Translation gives CASSLVQNTDTQYF.

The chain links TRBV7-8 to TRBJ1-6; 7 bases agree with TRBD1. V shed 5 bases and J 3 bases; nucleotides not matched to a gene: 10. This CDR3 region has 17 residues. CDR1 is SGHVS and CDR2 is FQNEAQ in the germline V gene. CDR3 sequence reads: CASSPLGTVVYNSPLHF. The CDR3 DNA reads TGTGCCAGCAGCCCCCTAGGGACAGTCGTCTATAATTCACCCCTCCACTTT.

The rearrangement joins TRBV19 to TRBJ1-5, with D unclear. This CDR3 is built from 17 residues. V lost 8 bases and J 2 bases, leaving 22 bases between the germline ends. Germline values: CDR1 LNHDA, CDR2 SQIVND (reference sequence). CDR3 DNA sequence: TGTGCCAGTCAGGAGGAAAGCGCGCGAGCTGGCAATCAGCCCCAGCATTTT. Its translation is CASQEESARAGNQPQHF.